These 31 T cell receptor beta chains were all obtained from the same sample, sequenced in a study of T cells in Graves' hyperthyroidism and ophthalmopathy. The investigators amplified TCR beta CDR3 regions from RNA transcripts. A first-round RT-PCR of the TCR CDR3 used the HTBI primer set. Via MiXCR, TCRdb re-called the multiplex PCR reads, giving one row per CDR3 protein. Counted here are about 180,000 distinct CDR3 sequences, over 15% occurring once; the ten biggest clones make up 25% to 35%. The sequenced material came from blood. These receptors were obtained from a woman between 50 and 59 years old with Graves' hyperthyroidism.

This clonotype was seen repeatedly, ten times or more. This chain connects TRBV12-3 or TRBV12-4 to TRBJ2-5; 7 bases fit TRBD1. J was trimmed by 4 bases and V by 6 bases; bases with no gene match: 8. This CDR3 is built from 14 residues. CDR3 in DNA: TGTGCCAGCAGCCGACAGGGTGGGGTAGAGACCCAGTACTTC. Its protein product is CASSRQGGVETQYF.

This clonotype has at least ten counts. The genes are TRBV7-8 and TRBJ1-4; TRBD1 might be the D (6 bases). V was cut by 1 base and J by 6 bases, with 12 bases left in between. The germline gives CDR1 SGHVS, CDR2 FQNEAQ. The CDR3 is made up of 15 amino acids. DNA for the CDR3: TGTGCCAGCAGCTTAGAGCGGACAGCATATGAAAAACTGTTTTTT. This encodes CASSLERTAYEKLFF.

This clonotype was seen at least ten times. The V call is TRBV6-1, the J call TRBJ1-1; D gene uncertain. Germline V gives CDR1 MNHNS, CDR2 SASEGT. V was pared by 5 bases and J by 2 bases, with 12 bases between. This CDR3 is built from 14 residues. The CDR3 sequence: CASSWARFNTEAFF. The CDR3 DNA reads as TGTGCCAGCAGTTGGGCCCGGTTTAACACTGAAGCTTTCTTT.

This clonotype was recorded at least ten times. This chain links TRBV27 with TRBJ1-1, with D hard to call. Between the trimmed V and J ends, which lost 5 bases and 7 bases, there was a span of 17 bases. This CDR3 has 14 residues. Germline CDR1 reads MNHEY; CDR2 reads SMNVEV (reference sequence). The CDR3 sequence: CASSPRLGLVEAFF. For the CDR3, the DNA is TGTGCCAGCAGTCCCCGACTGGGTTTGGTTGAAGCTTTCTTT.

CDR3 DNA: TGTGCCAGCAGCTTACAGGCAGGGAGAAACACCATATATTTT. It yields the protein CASSLQAGRNTIYF. The chain has TRBV7-3 and TRBJ1-3; weak D call: TRBD1 (5 bases). The V gene's germline CDR1 is SGHTA and CDR2 FQGTGA. V gave up 2 bases and J gave up 5 bases, with 10 bases separating them. The CDR3 covers 14 residues.

This clonotype was detected ten times or more. The chain joins TRBV20-1 to TRBJ2-1, with 11 bases matching TRBD2. After removal of 5 bases from V and 9 bases from J, the junction contained 6 bases not matched to a gene. This CDR3 is built from 13 residues. Germline V CDR1 and CDR2: DFQATT, SNEGSKA (reference sequence). In nucleotides, the CDR3 is TGCAGTGCTCACTTAGCGGGGGGGGGTGAGCAGTTCTTC. Translating gives CSAHLAGGGEQFF.

Ten or more counts support this clonotype. V and J are TRBV13 and TRBJ1-5, with TRBD1 identical over 9 bases. The junction had 7 bases not matched to a gene; V was cut back by 5 bases and J by 8 bases. Germline CDR1 and CDR2: PRHDT and FYEKMQ (reference sequence). This CDR3 contains 14 residues. CDR3: CASSKRTGEEPQHF. DNA of the CDR3: TGTGCCAGCAGCAAACGGACAGGGGAAGAGCCCCAGCATTTT.

The V call is TRBV20-1, the J call TRBJ2-3; 9 bases align to TRBD1. Trimming took 0 bases from V and 2 from J; bases not matched to a gene: 6. The CDR3 totals 16 residues. The germline gives CDR1 DFQATT, CDR2 SNEGSKA (reference sequence). CDR3 loop: CSARDSTGGNTDTQYF. The CDR3 nucleotides read TGCAGTGCTAGAGACTCGACAGGGGGGAACACAGATACGCAGTATTTT.

This clonotype was found many times. This chain connects TRBV7-2 to TRBJ2-7; 7 bases align to TRBD2. The CDR3 length is 13 residues. The junction had 3 bases not matched to a gene; V was cut back by 1 base and J by 6 bases. CDR1 SGHTA and CDR2 FQGNSA come from the germline V gene. CDR3 in DNA: TGTGCCAGCAGCTTAGTTAGCGGGCCCGAGCAGTACTTC. Protein product: CASSLVSGPEQYF.

This clonotype was detected ten times or more. The rearrangement links TRBV2 to TRBJ1-6, with 7 nucleotides matching TRBD1. The J segment lost 4 bases and the V segment lost 3 bases, leaving 9 bases of the junction unmatched. The CDR3 is 17 residues long. CDR1 SNHLY and CDR2 FYNNEI come from the germline V gene. The DNA for the CDR3 is TGTGCCAGCAGTGAGGAGGGGGCGCGGGGATATAATTCACCCCTCCACTTT. Protein sequence: CASSEEGARGYNSPLHF.

This clonotype was seen many times. The chain links TRBV6-1 to TRBJ2-2; D ambiguous. V lost 5 bases and J lost 4, with 14 bases in between. CDR3 length equals 15 residues. Germline loops: CDR1 MNHNS, CDR2 SASEGT. CDR3 coding DNA: TGTGCCAGCAGTTTAAGTCCCGGAATCACCGGGGAGCTGTTTTTT. Encoded protein: CASSLSPGITGELFF.

The V and J genes are TRBV4-2 and TRBJ2-1; 8 bases are shared with TRBD1. Germline CDR1 reads LGHNA; CDR2 reads YNFKEQ. The V and J ends lost 5 bases and 8 bases, in that order; junction bases with no gene match: 5. This CDR3 contains 13 residues. CDR3 region: CASSKGQGDEQFF. As DNA, the CDR3 is TGTGCCAGCAGCAAAGGACAGGGCGATGAGCAGTTCTTC.

This clonotype came up many times. The chain carries TRBV2 and TRBJ1-2, with 10 nucleotides matching TRBD1. The germline V gene has CDR1 SNHLY and CDR2 FYNNEI. J lost 1 base, V lost 4 bases, and 3 bases had no gene match. This CDR3 is 15 amino acids long. The CDR3 nucleotides are TGTGCCAGCAGTGTCGGACAGGGGGTTAACTATGGCTACACCTTC. Translating it yields CASSVGQGVNYGYTF.

This clonotype was seen many times. This chain uses TRBV6-1 with TRBJ1-2; D uncertain. Germline V gene lookup returns CDR1 MNHNS and CDR2 SASEGT. CDR3 size: 14 residues. V shed 2 bases and J shed 2 bases, with 9 bases lying between them. The CDR3: CASSESNGNYGYTF. The CDR3 DNA is TGTGCCAGCAGTGAAAGTAACGGCAACTATGGCTACACCTTC.

This clonotype was seen many times. The chain uses TRBV15 and TRBJ1-2, with D possibly being TRBD1 (5 bases). CDR3 length: 14 residues. V lost 3 bases and J lost 2, with 10 bases in between. Germline-derived CDR1 and CDR2 are LNHNV and YYDKDF (reference sequence). This chain's CDR3 is CATSRAGRNYGYTF. The CDR3 nucleotides are TGTGCCACCAGCAGGGCAGGGAGAAACTATGGCTACACCTTC.

The CDR3 region has the DNA TGCGCCAGCAGCTTCTGGGACAGGCCTATCCCTGGGGCCAACGTCCTGACTTTC. Protein: CASSFWDRPIPGANVLTF. The rearrangement uses TRBV5-1 and TRBJ2-6; 8 bases are shared with TRBD1. The germline CDR1 and CDR2 sequences are SGHRS and YFSETQ. V shed 2 bases, J shed 2 bases, and the junction held 9 bases outside the gene matches. The CDR3 runs 18 residues.

This clonotype was counted at least ten times. The chain employs TRBV12-3 or TRBV12-4 and TRBJ2-3, with unresolved D. The V end was cut by 3 bases, the J end by 5 bases, with 6 bases between. This CDR3 has 12 amino acids. The DNA for the CDR3 is TGTGCCAGCAGTTTTTCTAGAGATACGCAGTATTTT. Amino acids: CASSFSRDTQYF.

The chain employs TRBV7-9 and TRBJ1-4; D unresolved. The germline V and J ends were trimmed by 5 bases and 8 bases, with 12 bases remaining between them. From germline, CDR1 is SEHNR and CDR2 FQNEAQ (reference sequence). The CDR3 has 13 amino acids. In DNA, the CDR3 is TGTGCCAGCAGCCCGATTTGGGAAGAAAAACTGTTTTTT. It encodes CASSPIWEEKLFF.

This clonotype occurred many times. The chain combines TRBV6-2 or TRBV6-3 with TRBJ2-5; D not resolved. The germline gives CDR1 MNHEY, CDR2 SVGEGT. Deletions cut 2 bases from V and 3 bases from J, with 7 bases between. This CDR3 is built from 13 residues. The CDR3 region is CASSYAVKETQYF. CDR3 DNA: TGTGCCAGCAGTTACGCCGTGAAAGAGACCCAGTACTTC.

The chain joins TRBV28 to TRBJ1-4, with unresolved D. The germline V gene has CDR1 MDHEN and CDR2 SYDVKM. Trimming left V 3 bases short and J 7 bases short, with 9 bases between. The CDR3 has 13 amino acids. The CDR3, as DNA: TGTGCCAGCAGTTTCTTGGGAAGTGAAAAACTGTTTTTT. The encoded protein is CASSFLGSEKLFF.

With respect to this clonotype: This clone may be a read error of a much larger clone one base away. The genes are TRBV7-9 and TRBJ1-1; TRBD1 might be the D (6 bases). This CDR3 has 15 amino acids. Per germline, CDR1 SEHNR and CDR2 FQNEAQ (reference sequence). CDR3 DNA: TGTGCCAGCAGCCCCTGGCCTTTAGGGGACACTGAAGCTCTCTTT. Translation: CASSPWPLGDTEALF.

This clonotype was detected ten times or more. The chain employs TRBV6-2 or TRBV6-3 and TRBJ2-7; 10 bases agree with TRBD1. V gave up 4 bases and J gave up 3 bases; unmatched junction bases: 0. CDR3 length: 13 residues. Per germline, CDR1 MNHEY and CDR2 SVGEGT. As DNA, the CDR3 is TGTGCCAGCAGTTGGACAGGGGGCTACGAGCAGTACTTC. It specifies CASSWTGGYEQYF.

A few counts support this clonotype. The V and J genes are TRBV11-3 and TRBJ1-1, with TRBD1 as a possible D gene (5 bases). The CDR3 has 16 amino acids. The germline V gene has CDR1 SGHNT and CDR2 YENEEA. Trimming removed 0 bases at V and 1 base at J, with 12 bases between. The chain's CDR3 is CASSLDGRDGNTEAFF. The CDR3 region has the DNA TGTGCCAGCAGCTTAGATGGCAGGGATGGGAACACTGAAGCTTTCTTT.

This clonotype was seen repeatedly, ten times or more. The chain uses TRBV7-9 and TRBJ2-3; 9 bases agree with TRBD1. Germline lookup yields CDR1 SEHNR and CDR2 FQNEAQ (reference sequence). This CDR3 contains 16 residues. J gave up 3 bases and V 5 bases, and 9 bases lay outside the gene matches. CDR3 residues: CASSSLPGQGTDTQYF. The CDR3 nucleotides are TGTGCCAGCAGCAGCCTCCCGGGACAGGGAACAGATACGCAGTATTTT.

This clonotype has at least ten counts. The chain carries TRBV12-3 or TRBV12-4 and TRBJ2-1, with TRBD1 matching 10 bases. The CDR3 has 13 amino acids. The junction had 5 bases not matched to a gene; V was cut back by 7 bases and J by 8 bases. This CDR3 is CASILDRGDEQFF. The CDR3, as DNA: TGTGCCAGCATCTTGGACAGGGGGGATGAGCAGTTCTTC.

This clonotype was picked up many times. The chain is built from TRBV5-1 and TRBJ1-5; D is ambiguous. Germline CDR1 SGHRS, CDR2 YFSETQ. This CDR3 comprises 13 residues. Trimming removed 4 bases from V and 3 bases from J, with 8 bases in between. CDR3 sequence: CASSLGPNQPQHF. The CDR3 DNA sequence: TGCGCCAGCAGCCTAGGACCCAATCAGCCCCAGCATTTT.

The sample holds many counts of this clonotype. The chain joins TRBV25-1 to TRBJ1-2; the match to TRBD1 covers 9 bases. The CDR3 is 14 amino acids. Per the germline V gene, CDR1 is MGHDK and CDR2 is SYGVNS. The V segment lost 8 bases and the J segment 4 bases; nucleotides outside the gene matches: 8. The DNA of the CDR3 is TGTGCCAGCGGCTCAACAGGGGGCGTCTATGGCTACACCTTC. It encodes CASGSTGGVYGYTF.

As for this clonotype: Because the CDR3 is missing its conserved closing phenylalanine or tryptophan, this is likely a read error. The chain carries TRBV6-9 and TRBJ2-7; tentatively, D is TRBD1 or TRBD2 (7 bases each). Germline V gene lookup returns CDR1 MNHGY and CDR2 SVAAGI. This CDR3 comprises 19 residues. CDR3 in DNA: TGTGTCAGCAGTTACTACGGTGGAACCGGGAGGACAGGCCACTACGAGCAGTACTCC. It specifies CVSSYYGGTGRTGHYEQYS.

At least ten counts were recorded for this clonotype. The rearrangement uses TRBV20-1 and TRBJ1-1; a possible D gene is TRBD1 (6 bases). V was clipped by 7 bases and J by 2 bases, with 14 bases between them. The CDR3 has 13 residues. Germline CDR1 DFQATT, CDR2 SNEGSKA (reference sequence). This CDR3 is CSVKKGGNTEAFF. The CDR3, as DNA: TGCAGTGTTAAAAAAGGGGGAAACACTGAAGCTTTCTTT.

This clonotype showed up many times. V and J are TRBV6-1 and TRBJ1-5; D ambiguous. Deletions cut 3 bases from V and 7 bases from J, with 7 bases between. CDR1 is MNHNS, CDR2 SASEGT, per germline. The CDR3 covers 12 residues. The CDR3 coding sequence is TGTGCCAGCAGTGACCCTACCCAGCCCCAGCATTTT. Its translation is CASSDPTQPQHF.

This clonotype was observed a handful of times. The chain has TRBV3-1 and TRBJ2-1, with D possibly matching TRBD1 (5 bases). CDR3 size: 16 residues. From germline, CDR1 is LGHDT and CDR2 YNNKEL (reference sequence). V was clipped by 3 bases and J by 4 bases, with 16 bases between them. The CDR3 sequence: CASSQHKWGGYNEQFF. CDR3 sequence (DNA): TGTGCCAGCAGCCAGCACAAATGGGGCGGTTACAATGAGCAGTTCTTC.